These 28 T cell receptor beta chains were all obtained from the same sample, sequenced in a study of shared clonotypes between healthy human individuals. Measured with immunoSEQ multiplex PCR; TCRdb has only the in-frame clones, and not every one. The table shows approximately 2,200,000 clones, with 85% to 95% occurring only once. CD45RO-negative, CCR7-selected cells formed the naive CD8 fraction, which excluded terminally differentiated effector memory CD45RA+ cells. The sequenced sample was naive CD8+ T cells from PBMCs. These receptors originate from a man aged 18 to 29 in good health. Some clones in this sample may be carry-over from other donors' samples.

The chain links TRBV5-3 to TRBJ2-7; D is unclear. TRBV5-3 is flagged as an ORF with uncertain function. V gave up 4 bases and J gave up 4 bases, with 15 bases separating them. The CDR3 length is 14 residues. The DNA of the CDR3 is TGTGCCAGAAGCCCACACTTTTCCCTGTACGAGCAGTACTTC. Translating it yields CARSPHFSLYEQYF.

The chain couples TRBV5-4 to TRBJ1-5, with D unresolved. Per the germline V gene, CDR1 is SGHNT and CDR2 is YYREEE (reference sequence). V lost 2 bases, J lost 3 bases, and 9 bases lay in between. CDR3 length: 14 amino acids. In DNA form, the CDR3 reads TGTGCCAGCAGCTTACAACAGCACAATCAGCCCCAGCATTTT. Its protein is CASSLQQHNQPQHF.

This chain uses TRBV10-2 with TRBJ1-1, with TRBD1 as a possible D gene (5 bases). The V and J ends lost 3 bases and 5 bases respectively, with 10 bases between them. In germline, CDR1 is WSHSY, CDR2 SAAADI. CDR3 size: 13 residues. This chain's CDR3 is CASSDQGLTEAFF. The CDR3 DNA reads as TGCGCCAGCAGTGATCAGGGTTTAACTGAAGCTTTCTTT.

The chain uses TRBV9 and TRBJ2-2, with TRBD2 as a possible D gene (6 bases). Trimming stripped 3 bases from V and 2 bases from J, with 14 bases between. Per the germline V gene, CDR1 is SGDLS and CDR2 is YYNGEE. This CDR3 has 16 residues. The CDR3 DNA sequence: TGTGCCAGCAGCGCCCCGTGGGCGGGAAACACCGGGGAGCTGTTTTTT. It yields the protein CASSAPWAGNTGELFF.

The count of this clone is one. In DNA, the CDR3 is TGCGCCAGCAGCCAAGATGGAGCGGGAATCGAGACCCAGTACTTC. Protein: CASSQDGAGIETQYF. The chain carries TRBV4-1 and TRBJ2-5, with 7 bases identical to TRBD2. After removal of 0 bases from V and 5 bases from J, the junction contained 6 bases not matched to a gene. The CDR3 runs to 15 residues. Germline CDR1 is MGHRA and CDR2 is YSYEKL.

Concerning this clone itself: Within the sample, other DNA sequences also encode this same CDR3. The chain recombines TRBV28 with TRBJ1-1; D gene uncertain. The ends were cut back, 5 bases at V and 1 base at J, with 8 bases in the middle. Germline loops: CDR1 MDHEN, CDR2 SYDVKM. The CDR3 runs 13 residues. This CDR3 reads CASSLLPNTEAFF. In DNA form, the CDR3 reads TGTGCCAGCAGTCTGCTCCCGAACACTGAAGCTTTCTTT.

In the case of this clone: The identical CDR3 is also encoded by other nucleotide sequences in the sample. The V call is TRBV7-9, the J call TRBJ1-2; D perhaps matches TRBD1 (5 bases). V dropped 6 bases and J dropped 2 bases, with 10 bases sitting between them. The CDR3 consists of 13 residues. CDR1 and CDR2 from the germline V gene are SEHNR and FQNEAQ (reference sequence). The CDR3 sequence: CASRPGPNYGYTF. The CDR3 nucleotides are TGTGCCAGCAGACCGGGACCAAACTATGGCTACACCTTC.

In nucleotides, the CDR3 is TGTGCCAGCAGCCACACCATTAGTAGCAATCAGCCCCAGCATTTT. This gives the protein CASSHTISSNQPQHF. The rearrangement joins TRBV7-8 to TRBJ1-5, with D hard to call. Germline V CDR1 and CDR2: SGHVS, FQNEAQ. The V gene lost 5 bases and the J gene lost 0 bases, with 11 bases spanning the gap. The CDR3 has 15 amino acids.

Of note for this clone: Other nucleotide sequences in the sample specify the same CDR3. The chain has TRBV27 and TRBJ2-7; D could derive from TRBD1 or TRBD2 (5 bases each). Trimming cost V 8 bases and J 1 base, with 6 bases left between them. Germline CDR1 is MNHEY and CDR2 is SMNVEV (reference sequence). The CDR3 has 11 residues. CDR3 bases: TGTGCCAGCGGGACGTCCTACGAGCAGTACTTC. Translation: CASGTSYEQYF.

J is TRBJ2-7 and V is TRBV9; 10 bases line up with TRBD1. The CDR3 is 15 amino acids. Per the germline V gene, CDR1 is SGDLS and CDR2 is YYNGEE. The trim removed 0 bases at V and 5 bases at J, leaving 5 bases unmatched. The CDR3 loop reads CASSVVGTGVNEQYF. DNA for the CDR3: TGTGCCAGCAGCGTAGTCGGGACAGGGGTTAACGAGCAGTACTTC.

The V and J genes are TRBV27 and TRBJ2-2; D gene ambiguous. CDR1 is MNHEY and CDR2 is SMNVEV in the germline V gene (reference sequence). V lost 0 bases to trimming and J lost 7 bases, with 3 bases between them. The CDR3 is 12 residues long. As DNA, the CDR3 is TGTGCCAGCAGTTTATCCTTCGGGGAGCTGTTTTTT. This sequence encodes CASSLSFGELFF.

The chain links TRBV6-5 to TRBJ2-2, with D perhaps given as TRBD1 or TRBD2 (5 bases each). CDR1 is MNHEY, CDR2 SVGAGI, per germline. The V end was cut by 3 bases, the J end by 6 bases, with 14 bases between. This CDR3 is 15 amino acids long. The CDR3 protein is CASSYVRGRAGELFF. The CDR3 region has the DNA TGTGCCAGCAGTTATGTGAGGGGAAGGGCCGGGGAGCTGTTTTTT.

The chain couples TRBV29-1 to TRBJ2-3; 9 bases align to TRBD1. V trimming: 1 base; J trimming: 5 bases; junction bases outside the gene matches: 7. Per germline, CDR1 SQVTM and CDR2 ANQGSEA. This CDR3 contains 15 residues. In DNA, the CDR3 is TGCAGCGTTGAAGGGCGGGACAGGGTACGAGATACGCAGTATTTT. Amino acids: CSVEGRDRVRDTQYF.

V usage is TRBV4-3 and J usage is TRBJ1-5; D is perhaps TRBD1 (5 bases). V lost 0 bases to trimming and J lost 5 bases, with 17 bases between them. The CDR3 loop spans 17 amino acids. Germline-derived CDR1 and CDR2 are LGHNA and YSLEER. The CDR3 DNA is TGCGCCAGCAGCCAAGATTCAGGGCAGGGCCTCTATCAGCCCCAGCATTTT. This translates into CASSQDSGQGLYQPQHF.

This chain links TRBV13 with TRBJ1-2; D unresolved. Germline CDR1 is PRHDT and CDR2 is FYEKMQ (reference sequence). The ends were cut back, 0 bases at V and 1 base at J, with 18 bases in the middle. The CDR3 is made up of 18 amino acids. In nucleotides, the CDR3 is TGTGCCAGCAGCTTAGGACGTTCGTGGACGATTAATAACTATGGCTACACCTTC. Protein product: CASSLGRSWTINNYGYTF.

The chain recombines TRBV7-9 with TRBJ1-1; a weak D match, TRBD1 (5 bases). V was clipped by 3 bases and J by 6 bases, with 11 bases between them. Germline CDR1 reads SEHNR; CDR2 reads FQNEAQ (reference sequence). The CDR3 consists of 13 residues. Here the CDR3 DNA reads TGTGCCAGCAGCTTCACAGGCGCCCCTGAAGCTTTCTTT. It translates to CASSFTGAPEAFF.

The rearrangement joins TRBV11-1 to TRBJ2-2, with a weak D call TRBD2 (6 bases). This CDR3 has 15 amino acids. Germline assignment: CDR1 SGHAT and CDR2 FQDESV (reference sequence). V was trimmed by 3 bases and J by 7 bases, leaving 15 bases between them. The DNA of the CDR3 is TGTGCCAGCAGCTTCCTCGGGGGAACTAACGGGGAGCTGTTTTTT. This translates into CASSFLGGTNGELFF.

The chain joins TRBV19 to TRBJ1-1, with D maybe TRBD1 (6 bases). This CDR3 has 14 amino acids. Germline V lookup: CDR1 LNHDA, CDR2 SQIVND (reference sequence). V dropped 3 bases and J dropped 4 bases, with 12 bases sitting between them. CDR3 residues: CASSMSPGATEAFF. In DNA, the CDR3 is TGTGCCAGTAGTATGTCTCCAGGGGCCACTGAAGCTTTCTTT.

The chain links TRBV30 to TRBJ2-7; 9 positions agree with TRBD1. CDR1 is GTSNPN, CDR2 SVGIG, per germline (reference sequence). The CDR3 runs to 16 residues. With 0 bases clipped from V and 2 bases from J, the junction kept 8 bases outside the gene matches. This CDR3 is CAWSVPGTGIAYEQYF. The DNA of the CDR3 is TGTGCCTGGAGTGTCCCGGGGACAGGGATTGCCTACGAGCAGTACTTC. The entire variable domain, with the rest obtained from reference TRBV30 and TRBJ2-7, is as follows: SQTIHQWPATLVQPVGSPLSLECTVEGTSNPNLYWYRQAAGRGLQLLFYSVGIGQISSEVPQNLSASRPQDRQFILSSKKLLLSDSGFYLCAWSVPGTGIAYEQYFGPGTRLTVT.

This clone occurred once. The chain carries TRBV30 and TRBJ2-1, with D tentatively TRBD2 (6 bases). Germline values: CDR1 GTSNPN, CDR2 SVGIG (reference sequence). V was shortened by 0 bases and J by 10 bases, with 10 bases between the two germline ends. CDR3 size: 12 residues. The CDR3 loop reads CAWSVLAREQFF. DNA for the CDR3: TGTGCCTGGAGTGTACTAGCAAGGGAGCAGTTCTTC.

Remarks on this clone: This sample also contains other DNA sequences that code for the same CDR3. The chain joins TRBV10-2 to TRBJ1-5; 7 bases match TRBD1. The J segment lost 4 bases and the V segment lost 6 bases, leaving 6 bases of the junction unmatched. CDR3 length equals 14 residues. Germline V gene sequence: CDR1 WSHSY, CDR2 SAAADI. The CDR3 sequence is CASSPTGSNQPQHF. In DNA form, the CDR3 reads TGCGCCAGCAGCCCGACAGGGTCAAATCAGCCCCAGCATTTT.

V gene TRBV6-5 combines with J gene TRBJ2-1; TRBD2 matches at 10 bases. The CDR3 is made up of 15 amino acids. Germline V gives CDR1 MNHEY, CDR2 SVGAGI. V was clipped by 6 bases and J by 9 bases; unmatched bases: 11. The CDR3 spells CASSSTSGAVGEQFF. The CDR3, as DNA: TGTGCCAGCAGCTCCACTAGCGGGGCCGTGGGTGAGCAGTTCTTC.

J is TRBJ2-1 and V is TRBV5-4, with 7 bases fitting TRBD2. The CDR3 consists of 17 residues. CDR1 is SGHNT, CDR2 YYREEE, per germline (reference sequence). Trimming cost V 5 bases and J 7 bases; bases outside gene matches: 18. CDR3 coding DNA: TGTGCCAGCAGAAAGGGTGGTGCGGGAGTGGTGGTGAATGAGCAGTTCTTC. Translated, it gives CASRKGGAGVVVNEQFF.

This sequence joins TRBV4-1 and TRBJ1-2; D is possibly TRBD1 (6 bases). In germline, CDR1 is MGHRA, CDR2 YSYEKL. V shed 4 bases and J shed 7 bases, with 16 bases lying between them. The CDR3 loop spans 14 amino acids. In nucleotides, the CDR3 is TGCGCCAGCAGCCCAATAAAACAGGGACTTGGCTACACCTTC. Translating gives CASSPIKQGLGYTF.

The J gene is TRBJ2-1, the V gene TRBV29-1; either TRBD1 or TRBD2 may fit D (5 bases each). Germline CDR1 and CDR2: SQVTM and ANQGSEA. Trimming shortened V by 4 bases and J by 0 bases, and 16 bases separated the two germline ends. The CDR3 consists of 16 residues. This CDR3 is CSVGLGRSGSYNEQFF. CDR3 coding DNA: TGCAGCGTTGGTTTGGGGCGGAGCGGCTCCTACAATGAGCAGTTCTTC.

The CDR3 DNA reads as TGTGCCAGCAGCCCCGGCCGGGGCCCGGAGCTGTTTTTT. This translates into CASSPGRGPELFF. The rearrangement links TRBV6-5 to TRBJ2-2; D possibly matches TRBD1 or TRBD2 (5 bases each). Germline V lookup: CDR1 MNHEY, CDR2 SVGAGI. V was trimmed by 6 bases and J by 10 bases, leaving 15 bases between them. CDR3 length: 13 amino acids.

V gene TRBV7-9 combines with J gene TRBJ2-2, with D perhaps matching TRBD2 (5 bases). From germline, CDR1 is SEHNR and CDR2 FQNEAQ (reference sequence). This CDR3 is 14 amino acids long. V lost 5 bases and J lost 0, with 7 bases in between. The CDR3 DNA reads TGTGCCAGCAGCGCGGGCCCGAACACCGGGGAGCTGTTTTTT. Protein product: CASSAGPNTGELFF.

This rearrangement joins TRBV7-8 to TRBJ1-4, with D perhaps TRBD1 (5 bases). There are 16 residues in the CDR3. CDR1 and CDR2 from the germline V gene are SGHVS and FQNEAQ. V gave up 5 bases and J gave up 0 bases, with 13 bases separating them. CDR3 nucleotides: TGTGCCAGCAGCCCGGGACTACCGGCAACTAATGAAAAACTGTTTTTT. It codes for CASSPGLPATNEKLFF.